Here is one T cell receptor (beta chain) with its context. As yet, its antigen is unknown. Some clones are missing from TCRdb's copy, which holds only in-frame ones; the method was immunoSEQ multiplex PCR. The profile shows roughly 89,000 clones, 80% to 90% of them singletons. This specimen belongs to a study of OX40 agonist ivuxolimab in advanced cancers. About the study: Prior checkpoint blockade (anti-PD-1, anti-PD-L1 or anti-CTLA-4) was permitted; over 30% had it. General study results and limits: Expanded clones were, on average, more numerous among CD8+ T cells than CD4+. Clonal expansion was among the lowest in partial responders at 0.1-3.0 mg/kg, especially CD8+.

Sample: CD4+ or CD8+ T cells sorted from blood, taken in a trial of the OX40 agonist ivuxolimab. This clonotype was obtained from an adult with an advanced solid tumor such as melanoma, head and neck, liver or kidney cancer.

The CDR3 nucleotides read TGTGCCAGCAGTTACGGAGAAGGACTAGCCGCGACCCAGTACTTC. Protein: CASSYGEGLAATQYF. The rearrangement joins TRBV6-6 to TRBJ2-5, with 8 positions matching TRBD2. CDR1 and CDR2 (germline): MNHNY, SVGAGI (reference sequence). Trimming removed 2 bases from V and 7 bases from J; junction bases left unmatched: 9. This CDR3 is built from 15 residues.